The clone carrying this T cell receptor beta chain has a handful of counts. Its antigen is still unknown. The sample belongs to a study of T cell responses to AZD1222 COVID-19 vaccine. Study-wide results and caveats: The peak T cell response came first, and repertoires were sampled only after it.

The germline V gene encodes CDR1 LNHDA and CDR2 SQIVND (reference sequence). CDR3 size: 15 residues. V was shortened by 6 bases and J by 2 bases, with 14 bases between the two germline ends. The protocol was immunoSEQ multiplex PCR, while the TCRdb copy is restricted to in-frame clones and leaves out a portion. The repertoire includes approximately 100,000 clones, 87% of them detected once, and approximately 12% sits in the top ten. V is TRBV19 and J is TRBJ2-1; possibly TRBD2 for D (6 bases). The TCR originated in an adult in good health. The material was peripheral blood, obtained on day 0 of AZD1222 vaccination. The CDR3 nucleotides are TGTGCCAGTAGGGCCCCGGGGGTTACCTACAATGAGCAGTTCTTC. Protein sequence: CASRAPGVTYNEQFF.